This entry is about one TCR beta chain. Its target is unknown. This specimen comes from a study of CD8+ T cells in alopecia areata. Study results and limitations: Greater clonality was observed in lesional scalp samples, especially alopecia totalis/universalis, versus normal scalp. Scalp samples also yield sequences from resident alphabeta T cells of normal skin.

Sequencing relied on a cDNA template that was reverse transcribed from extracted RNA. TCRdb keeps only in-frame clones here, not all; method: immunoSEQ multiplex PCR. The profile shows some 120,000 clones, about 46% of them singletons. Separation by sorting yielded CD4+ and CD8+ T cells from PBMCs. The clonotype comes from a human donor with alopecia areata. Material: NKG2D-low CD8+ T cells sorted from blood.

CDR3 in amino acids: CAWTGGELFF. Here the CDR3 DNA reads TGTGCCTGGACTGGCGGGGAGCTGTTTTTT. V is TRBV30 and J is TRBJ2-2, with D unresolved. The CDR3 has 10 residues. The V gene lost 4 bases and the J gene lost 7 bases, with 4 bases spanning the gap. Per the germline V gene, CDR1 is GTSNPN and CDR2 is SVGIG (reference sequence). The full variable domain, rest sourced from reference TRBV30 and TRBJ2-2, is SQTIHQWPATLVQPVGSPLSLECTVEGTSNPNLYWYRQAAGRGLQLLFYSVGIGQISSEVPQNLSASRPQDRQFILSSKKLLLSDSGFYLCAWTGGELFFGEGSRLTVL.